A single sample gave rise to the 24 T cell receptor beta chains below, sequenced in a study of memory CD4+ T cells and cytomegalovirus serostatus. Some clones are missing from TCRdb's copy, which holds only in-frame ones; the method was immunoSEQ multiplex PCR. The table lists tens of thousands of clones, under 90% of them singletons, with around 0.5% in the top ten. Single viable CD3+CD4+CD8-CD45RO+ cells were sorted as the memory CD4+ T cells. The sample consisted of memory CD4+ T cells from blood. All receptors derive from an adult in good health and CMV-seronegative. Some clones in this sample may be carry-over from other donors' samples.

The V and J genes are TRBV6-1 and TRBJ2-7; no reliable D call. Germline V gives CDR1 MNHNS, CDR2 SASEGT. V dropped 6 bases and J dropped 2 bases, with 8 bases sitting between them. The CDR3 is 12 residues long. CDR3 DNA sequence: TGTGCCAGCAGAGTTGACCCCTACGAGCAGTACTTC. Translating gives CASRVDPYEQYF.

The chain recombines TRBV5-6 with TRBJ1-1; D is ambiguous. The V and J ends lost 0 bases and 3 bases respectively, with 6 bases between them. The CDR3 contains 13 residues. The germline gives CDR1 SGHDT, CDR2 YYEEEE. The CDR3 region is CASSLGSYTEAFF. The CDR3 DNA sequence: TGTGCCAGCAGCTTGGGAAGTTACACTGAAGCTTTCTTT.

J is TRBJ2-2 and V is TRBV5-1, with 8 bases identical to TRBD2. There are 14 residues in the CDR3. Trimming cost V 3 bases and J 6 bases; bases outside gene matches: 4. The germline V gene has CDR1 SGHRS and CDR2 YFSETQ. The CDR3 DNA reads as TGCGCCAGCAGCTCGGGACTAGTACCCGGGGAGCTGTTTTTT. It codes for CASSSGLVPGELFF.

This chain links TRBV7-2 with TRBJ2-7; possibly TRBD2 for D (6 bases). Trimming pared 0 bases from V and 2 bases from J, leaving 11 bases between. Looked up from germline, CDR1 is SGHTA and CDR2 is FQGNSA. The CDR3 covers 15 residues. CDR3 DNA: TGTGCCAGCAGCTTAGCTGGGGGGACCGCCTACGAGCAGTACTTC. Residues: CASSLAGGTAYEQYF. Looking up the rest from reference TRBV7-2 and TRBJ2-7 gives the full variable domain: GAGVSQSPSNKVTEKGKDVELRCDPISGHTALYWYRQSLGQGLEFLIYFQGNSAPDKSGLPSDRFSAERTGGSVSTLTIQRTQQEDSAVYLCASSLAGGTAYEQYFGPGTRLTVT.

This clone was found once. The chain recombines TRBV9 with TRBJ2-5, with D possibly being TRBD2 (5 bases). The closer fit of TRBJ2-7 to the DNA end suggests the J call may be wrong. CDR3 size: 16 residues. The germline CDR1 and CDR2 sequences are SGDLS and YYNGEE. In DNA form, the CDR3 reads TGTGCCAGCAGCCCGTCCCGGGGAGTAAGTAGAGACGAGCAGTACTTC. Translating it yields CASSPSRGVSRDEQYF.

This CDR3 is CASSIGGGLGGMQYF. In DNA, the CDR3 is TGTGCCAGTAGTATTGGAGGGGGACTCGGGGGCATGCAGTATTTT. The chain has TRBV19 and TRBJ2-3, with D possibly called TRBD1 or TRBD2 (6 bases each). The CDR3 is 15 amino acids. Trimming cost V 3 bases and J 11 bases, with 21 bases left between them. Germline CDR1 LNHDA, CDR2 SQIVND (reference sequence).

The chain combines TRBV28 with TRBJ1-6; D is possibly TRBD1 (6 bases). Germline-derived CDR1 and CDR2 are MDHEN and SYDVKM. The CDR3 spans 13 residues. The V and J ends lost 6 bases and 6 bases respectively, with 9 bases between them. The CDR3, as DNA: TGTGCCAGCAGACAGGGATCTAATTCACCCCTCCACTTT. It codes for CASRQGSNSPLHF.

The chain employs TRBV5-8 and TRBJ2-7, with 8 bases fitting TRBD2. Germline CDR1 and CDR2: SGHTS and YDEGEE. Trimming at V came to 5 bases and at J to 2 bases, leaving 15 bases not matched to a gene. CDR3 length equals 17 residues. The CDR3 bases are TGTGCCAGCAGTCGTCGGCTACTAGCGGTGATGACCTACGAGCAGTACTTC. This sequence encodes CASSRRLLAVMTYEQYF.

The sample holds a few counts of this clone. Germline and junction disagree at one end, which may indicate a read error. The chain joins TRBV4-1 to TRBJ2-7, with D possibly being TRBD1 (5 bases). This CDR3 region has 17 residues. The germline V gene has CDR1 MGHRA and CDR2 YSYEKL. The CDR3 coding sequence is TGCGCCAGCAGCCAACCATCTGGGGCCACTTTCTCCCACGAGCAGTACTTC. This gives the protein CASSQPSGATFSHEQYF.

The CDR3 sequence: CASSLGEHRGGYGYTF. DNA of the CDR3: TGTGCCAGCAGTTTAGGGGAGCACCGGGGGGGCTATGGCTACACCTTC. The rearrangement uses TRBV28 and TRBJ1-2; D possibly corresponds to TRBD1 (5 bases). Germline V gene lookup returns CDR1 MDHEN and CDR2 SYDVKM. CDR3 length equals 16 residues. The V end was cut by 2 bases, the J end by 4 bases, with 17 bases between.

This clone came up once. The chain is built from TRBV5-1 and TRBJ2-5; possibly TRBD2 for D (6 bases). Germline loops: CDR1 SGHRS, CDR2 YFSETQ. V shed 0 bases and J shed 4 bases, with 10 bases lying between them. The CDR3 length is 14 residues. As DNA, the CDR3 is TGCGCCAGCAGCTTGGTCGGGGGTTCAGAGACCCAGTACTTC. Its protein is CASSLVGGSETQYF.

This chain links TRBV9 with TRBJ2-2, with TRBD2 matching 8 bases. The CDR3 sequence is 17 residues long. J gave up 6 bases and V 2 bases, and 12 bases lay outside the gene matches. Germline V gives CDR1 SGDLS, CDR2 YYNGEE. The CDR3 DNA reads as TGTGCCAGCAGCGTTGGGATGATAGCGGGGACGTCCGGGGAGCTGTTTTTT. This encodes CASSVGMIAGTSGELFF.

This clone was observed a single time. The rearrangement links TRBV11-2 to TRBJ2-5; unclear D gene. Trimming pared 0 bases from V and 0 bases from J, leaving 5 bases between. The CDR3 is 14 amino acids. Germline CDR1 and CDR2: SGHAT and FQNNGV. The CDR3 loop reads CASSLEVYQETQYF. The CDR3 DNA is TGTGCCAGCAGCTTAGAGGTGTACCAAGAGACCCAGTACTTC.

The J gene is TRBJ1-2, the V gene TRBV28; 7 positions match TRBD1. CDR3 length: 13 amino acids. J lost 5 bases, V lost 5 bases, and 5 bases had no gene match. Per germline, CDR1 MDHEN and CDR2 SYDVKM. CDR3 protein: CASSGDSTYGYTF. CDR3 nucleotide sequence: TGTGCCAGCAGTGGGGACAGTACTTATGGCTACACCTTC.

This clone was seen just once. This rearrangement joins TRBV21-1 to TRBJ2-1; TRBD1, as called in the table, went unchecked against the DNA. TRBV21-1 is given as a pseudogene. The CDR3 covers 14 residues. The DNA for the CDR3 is TGTGCCAGCAGCGGGAAAACAGGGTTCGATGAGCAGTTCTTC. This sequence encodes CASSGKTGFDEQFF.

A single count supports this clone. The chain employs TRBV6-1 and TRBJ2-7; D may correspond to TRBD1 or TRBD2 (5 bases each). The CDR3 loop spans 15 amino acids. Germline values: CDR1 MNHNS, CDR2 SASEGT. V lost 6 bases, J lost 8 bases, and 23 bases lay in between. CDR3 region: CASRTSLGVLTKQYF. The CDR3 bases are TGTGCCAGCAGGACCTCTTTGGGGGTTCTAACCAAGCAGTACTTC.

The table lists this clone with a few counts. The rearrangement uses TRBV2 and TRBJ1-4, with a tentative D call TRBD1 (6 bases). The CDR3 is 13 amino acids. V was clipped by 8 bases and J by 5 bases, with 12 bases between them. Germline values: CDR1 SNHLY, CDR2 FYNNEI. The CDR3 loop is CASRDTQNEKLFF. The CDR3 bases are TGTGCCAGCCGGGACACCCAGAATGAAAAACTGTTTTTT.

CDR3 sequence reads: CASSLTGDSGNTIYF. The CDR3 DNA is TGCGCCAGCAGCTTAACAGGGGACTCTGGAAACACCATATATTTT. The V call is TRBV5-1, the J call TRBJ1-3; the match to TRBD1 covers 7 bases. Unmatched junction bases numbered 2, after V lost 2 bases and J lost 0 bases. Germline loops: CDR1 SGHRS, CDR2 YFSETQ. The CDR3 has 15 amino acids.

CDR3 nucleotides: TGTGCCAGCAGTTTTAGGGGAGTGAACACTGAAGCTTTCTTT. Its protein is CASSFRGVNTEAFF. The chain uses TRBV28 and TRBJ1-1, with D possibly matching TRBD1 (5 bases). This CDR3 region has 14 residues. CDR1 and CDR2 (germline): MDHEN, SYDVKM. V was shortened by 3 bases and J by 0 bases, with 8 bases between the two germline ends. Filled out from reference TRBV28 and TRBJ1-1, the complete variable domain reads DVKVTQSSRYLVKRTGEKVFLECVQDMDHENMFWYRQDPGLGLRLIYFSYDVKMKEKGDIPEGYSVSREKKERFSLILESASTNQTSMYLCASSFRGVNTEAFFGQGTRLTVV.

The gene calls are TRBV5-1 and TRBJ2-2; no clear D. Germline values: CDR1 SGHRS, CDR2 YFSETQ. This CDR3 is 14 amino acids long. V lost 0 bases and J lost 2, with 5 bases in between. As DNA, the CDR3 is TGCGCCAGCAGCTTGGAAGGCAACACCGGGGAGCTGTTTTTT. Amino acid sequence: CASSLEGNTGELFF.

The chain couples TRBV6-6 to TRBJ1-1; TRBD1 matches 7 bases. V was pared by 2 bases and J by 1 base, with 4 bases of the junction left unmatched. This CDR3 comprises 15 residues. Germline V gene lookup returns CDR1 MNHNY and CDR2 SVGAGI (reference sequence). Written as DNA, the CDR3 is TGTGCCAGCAGTTACGCGAGGGGGCAGAACACTGAAGCTTTCTTT. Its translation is CASSYARGQNTEAFF.

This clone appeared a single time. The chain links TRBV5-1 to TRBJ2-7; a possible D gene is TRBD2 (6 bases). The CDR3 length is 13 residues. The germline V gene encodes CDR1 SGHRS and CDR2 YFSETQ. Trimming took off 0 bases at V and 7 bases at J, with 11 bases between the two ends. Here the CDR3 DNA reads TGCGCCAGCAGCTTGGCCGCGGGGAGTGAGCAGTACTTC. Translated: CASSLAAGSEQYF.

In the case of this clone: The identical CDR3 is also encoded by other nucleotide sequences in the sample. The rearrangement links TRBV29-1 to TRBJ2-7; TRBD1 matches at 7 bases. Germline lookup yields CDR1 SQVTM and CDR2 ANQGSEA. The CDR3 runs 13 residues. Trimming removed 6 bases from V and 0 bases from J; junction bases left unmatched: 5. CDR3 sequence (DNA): TGCAGCGTCAAGGGACAGTACTCCTACGAGCAGTACTTC. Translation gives CSVKGQYSYEQYF.

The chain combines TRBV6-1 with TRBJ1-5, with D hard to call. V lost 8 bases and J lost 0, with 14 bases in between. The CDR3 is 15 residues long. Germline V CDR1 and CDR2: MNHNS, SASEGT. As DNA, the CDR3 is TGTGCCAGCTGTTCTGACGTATATAGCAATCAGCCCCAGCATTTT. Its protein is CASCSDVYSNQPQHF.